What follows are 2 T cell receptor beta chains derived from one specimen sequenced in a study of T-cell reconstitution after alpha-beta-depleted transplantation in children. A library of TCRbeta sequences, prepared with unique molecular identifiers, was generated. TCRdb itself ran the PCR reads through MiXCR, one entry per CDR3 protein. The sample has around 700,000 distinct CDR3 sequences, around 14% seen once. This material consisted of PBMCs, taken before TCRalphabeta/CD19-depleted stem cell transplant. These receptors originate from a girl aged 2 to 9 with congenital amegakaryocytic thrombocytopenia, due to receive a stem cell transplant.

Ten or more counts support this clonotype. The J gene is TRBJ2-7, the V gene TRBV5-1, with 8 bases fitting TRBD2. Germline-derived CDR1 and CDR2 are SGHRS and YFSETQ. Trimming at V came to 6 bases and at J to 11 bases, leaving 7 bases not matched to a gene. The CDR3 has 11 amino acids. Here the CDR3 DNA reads TGCGCCAGCACCGGGGGGGGACAAGAGTACTTC. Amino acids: CASTGGGQEYF. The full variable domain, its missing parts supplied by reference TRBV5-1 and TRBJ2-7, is KAGVTQTPRYLIKTRGQQVTLSCSPISGHRSVSWYQQTPGQGLQFLFEYFSETQRNKGNFPGRFSGRQFSNSRSEMNVSTLELGDSALYLCASTGGGQEYFGPGTRLTVT.

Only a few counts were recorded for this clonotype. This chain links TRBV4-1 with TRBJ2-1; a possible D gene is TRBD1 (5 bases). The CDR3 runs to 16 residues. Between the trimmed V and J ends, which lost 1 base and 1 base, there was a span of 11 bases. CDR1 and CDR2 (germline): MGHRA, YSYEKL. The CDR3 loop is CASSQVWTRSYNEQFF. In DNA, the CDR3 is TGCGCCAGCAGCCAAGTGTGGACAAGGTCCTACAATGAGCAGTTCTTC.